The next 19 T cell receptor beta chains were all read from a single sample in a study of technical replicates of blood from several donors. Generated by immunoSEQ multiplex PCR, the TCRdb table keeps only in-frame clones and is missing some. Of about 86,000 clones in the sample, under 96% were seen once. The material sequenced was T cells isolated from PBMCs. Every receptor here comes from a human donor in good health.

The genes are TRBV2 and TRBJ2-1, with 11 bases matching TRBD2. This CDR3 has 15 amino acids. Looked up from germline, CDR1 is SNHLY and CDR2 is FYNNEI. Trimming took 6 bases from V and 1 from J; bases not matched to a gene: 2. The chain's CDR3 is CASRGLAESYNEQFF. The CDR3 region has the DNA TGTGCCAGCAGGGGACTAGCGGAATCCTACAATGAGCAGTTCTTC.

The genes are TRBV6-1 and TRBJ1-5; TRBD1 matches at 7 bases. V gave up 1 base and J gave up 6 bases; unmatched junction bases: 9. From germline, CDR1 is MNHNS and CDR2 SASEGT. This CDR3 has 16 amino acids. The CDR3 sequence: CASSEGAGAGGQPQHF. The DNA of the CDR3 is TGTGCCAGCAGTGAAGGTGCCGGGGCAGGGGGTCAGCCCCAGCATTTT.

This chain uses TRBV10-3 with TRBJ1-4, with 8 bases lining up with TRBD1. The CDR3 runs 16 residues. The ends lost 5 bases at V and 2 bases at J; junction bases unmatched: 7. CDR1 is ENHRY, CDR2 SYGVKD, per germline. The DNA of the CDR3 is TGTGCCATCAGTAATGACAGGGGCGGCACTAATGAAAAACTGTTTTTT. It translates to CAISNDRGGTNEKLFF.

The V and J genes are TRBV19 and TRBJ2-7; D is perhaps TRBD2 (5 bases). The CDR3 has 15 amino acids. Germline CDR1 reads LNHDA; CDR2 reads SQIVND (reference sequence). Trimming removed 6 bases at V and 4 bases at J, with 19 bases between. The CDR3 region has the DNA TGTGCCAGTAGCCCCTCGAGCGGTCCAACTTACGAGCAGTACTTC. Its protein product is CASSPSSGPTYEQYF.

The CDR3 bases are TGCGCCAGCAGCCAAGTAAACAGGGCTAACTATGGCTACACCTTC. Its translation is CASSQVNRANYGYTF. The V gene is TRBV4-1, the J gene TRBJ1-2; the D gene is possibly TRBD1 (6 bases). V dropped 1 base and J dropped 0 bases, with 9 bases sitting between them. The germline V gene has CDR1 MGHRA and CDR2 YSYEKL. The CDR3 consists of 15 residues.

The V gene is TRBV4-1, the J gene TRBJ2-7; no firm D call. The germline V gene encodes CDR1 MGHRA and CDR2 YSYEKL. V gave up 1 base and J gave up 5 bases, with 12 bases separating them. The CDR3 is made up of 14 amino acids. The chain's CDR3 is CASSQGLRSHEQYF. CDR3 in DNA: TGCGCCAGCAGCCAAGGTCTGCGGTCCCACGAGCAGTACTTC.

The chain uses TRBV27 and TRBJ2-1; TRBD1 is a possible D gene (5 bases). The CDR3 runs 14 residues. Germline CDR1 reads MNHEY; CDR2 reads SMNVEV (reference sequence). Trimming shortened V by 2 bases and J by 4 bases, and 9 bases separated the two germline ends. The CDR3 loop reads CASSLTRAYNEQFF. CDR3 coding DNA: TGTGCCAGCAGTTTAACCAGGGCATACAATGAGCAGTTCTTC.

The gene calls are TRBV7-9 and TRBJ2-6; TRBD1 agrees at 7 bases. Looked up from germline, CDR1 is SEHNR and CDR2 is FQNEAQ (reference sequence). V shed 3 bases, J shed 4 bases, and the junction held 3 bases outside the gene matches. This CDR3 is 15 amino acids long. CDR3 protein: CASSFGTAGANVLTF. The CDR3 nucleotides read TGTGCCAGCAGCTTCGGGACAGCCGGGGCCAACGTCCTGACTTTC.

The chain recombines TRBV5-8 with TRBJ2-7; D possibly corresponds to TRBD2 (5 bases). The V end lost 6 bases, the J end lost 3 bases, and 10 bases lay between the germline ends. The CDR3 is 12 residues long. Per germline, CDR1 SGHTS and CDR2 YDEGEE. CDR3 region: CASNEGYYEQYF. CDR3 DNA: TGTGCCAGCAATGAGGGATACTACGAGCAGTACTTC. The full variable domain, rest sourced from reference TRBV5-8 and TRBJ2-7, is EAGVTQSPTHLIKTRGQQATLRCSPISGHTSVYWYQQALGLGLQFLLWYDEGEERNRGNFPPRFSGRQFPNYSSELNVNALELEDSALYLCASNEGYYEQYFGPGTRLTVT.

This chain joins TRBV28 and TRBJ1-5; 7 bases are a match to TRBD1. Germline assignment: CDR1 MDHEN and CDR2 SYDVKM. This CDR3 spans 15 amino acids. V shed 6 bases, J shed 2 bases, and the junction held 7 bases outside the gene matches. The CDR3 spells CASSRDRVRNQPQHF. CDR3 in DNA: TGTGCCAGCAGCCGCGACAGGGTTCGCAATCAGCCCCAGCATTTT. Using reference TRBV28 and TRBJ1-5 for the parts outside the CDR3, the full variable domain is DVKVTQSSRYLVKRTGEKVFLECVQDMDHENMFWYRQDPGLGLRLIYFSYDVKMKEKGDIPEGYSVSREKKERFSLILESASTNQTSMYLCASSRDRVRNQPQHFGDGTRLSIL.

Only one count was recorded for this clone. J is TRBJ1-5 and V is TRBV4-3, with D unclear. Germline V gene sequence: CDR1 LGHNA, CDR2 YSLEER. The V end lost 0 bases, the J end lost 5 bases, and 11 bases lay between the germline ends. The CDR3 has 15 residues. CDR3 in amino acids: CASSQDKSLYQPQHF. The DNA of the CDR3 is TGCGCCAGCAGCCAAGATAAGAGCTTGTATCAGCCCCAGCATTTT.

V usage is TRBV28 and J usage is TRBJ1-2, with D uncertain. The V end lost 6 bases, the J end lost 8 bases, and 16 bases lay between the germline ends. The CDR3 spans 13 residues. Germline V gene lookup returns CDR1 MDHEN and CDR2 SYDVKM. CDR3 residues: CASSNPTRSGYTF. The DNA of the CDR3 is TGTGCCAGCAGCAACCCCACCCGGTCGGGCTACACCTTC.

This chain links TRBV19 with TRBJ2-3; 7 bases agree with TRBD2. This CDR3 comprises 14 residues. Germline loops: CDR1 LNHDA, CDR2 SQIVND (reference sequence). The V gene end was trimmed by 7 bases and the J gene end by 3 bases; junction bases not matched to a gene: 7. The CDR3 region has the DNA TGTGCCAGTAATCGGGCTAGCGGAACAGATACGCAGTATTTT. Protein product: CASNRASGTDTQYF.

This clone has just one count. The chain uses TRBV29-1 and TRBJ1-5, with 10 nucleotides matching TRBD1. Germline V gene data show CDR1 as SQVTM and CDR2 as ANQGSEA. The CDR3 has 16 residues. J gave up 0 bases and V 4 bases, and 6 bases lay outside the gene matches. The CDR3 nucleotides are TGCAGCGTTGTGGTGGGACAGGGGTATAGCAATCAGCCCCAGCATTTT. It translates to CSVVVGQGYSNQPQHF.

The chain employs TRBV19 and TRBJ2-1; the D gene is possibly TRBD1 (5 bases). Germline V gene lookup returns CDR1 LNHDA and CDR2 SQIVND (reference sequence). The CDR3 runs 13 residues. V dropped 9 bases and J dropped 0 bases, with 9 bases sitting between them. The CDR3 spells CASGRDSYNEQFF. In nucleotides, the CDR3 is TGTGCCAGCGGCAGGGACTCCTACAATGAGCAGTTCTTC.

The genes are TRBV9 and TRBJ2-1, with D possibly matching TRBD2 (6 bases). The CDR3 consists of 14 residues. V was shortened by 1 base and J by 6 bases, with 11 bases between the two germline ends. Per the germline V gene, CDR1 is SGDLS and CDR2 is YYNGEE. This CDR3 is CASSVHRGFNEQFF. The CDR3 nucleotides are TGTGCCAGCAGCGTACATCGGGGGTTCAATGAGCAGTTCTTC.

CDR3 bases: TGTGCCAGCAGCCATCTAGCGGATAGCGTGAGCTCCTACGAGCAGTACTTC. Translating gives CASSHLADSVSSYEQYF. This chain joins TRBV11-2 and TRBJ2-7, with 7 bases fitting TRBD2. The CDR3 consists of 17 residues. CDR1 is SGHAT, CDR2 FQNNGV, per germline. The trim removed 5 bases at V and 0 bases at J, leaving 13 bases unmatched.

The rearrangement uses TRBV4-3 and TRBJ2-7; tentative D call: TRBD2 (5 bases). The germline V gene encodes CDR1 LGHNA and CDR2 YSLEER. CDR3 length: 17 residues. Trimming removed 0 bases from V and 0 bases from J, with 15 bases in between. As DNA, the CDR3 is TGCGCCAGCAGCCAAGAAAGAGGGTTTAGGGACTCCTACGAGCAGTACTTC. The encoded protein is CASSQERGFRDSYEQYF.

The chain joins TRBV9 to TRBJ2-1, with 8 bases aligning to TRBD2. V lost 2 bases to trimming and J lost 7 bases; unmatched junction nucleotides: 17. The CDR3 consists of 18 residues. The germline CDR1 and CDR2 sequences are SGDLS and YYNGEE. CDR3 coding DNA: TGTGCCAGCAGCGTCAGCGGGGTCTCAGCGGGAGCTAGGAATGAGCAGTTCTTC. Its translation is CASSVSGVSAGARNEQFF.